What follows describes a single T cell receptor beta chain. Its recognized antigen is unknown. Base qualities are missing; no much larger clone stands one base away. This sample stems from a study of identical twins listed by TCRdb under 2016. A note on the overall study: The study deep-sequenced TCR alpha and beta repertoires from monozygotic twins, unrelated adults of various ages and cord blood to test whether fetal clonotypes persist. To rule out contamination, replicate twin experiments were performed at different times with different library preparation protocols.

Results and caveats for the whole study, not just this receptor: Zero-insertion analyses could be partly confounded by invariant T cells such as MAIT and iNKT, although diverse VJ usage argued against such confounding for most clonotypes. In monozygotic twins, recombination models systematically underestimated out-of-frame TCR alpha sharing, but the models matched the sharing seen between unrelated individuals. Conclusions relied on cross-sectional statistical analysis, since the same donors could not be followed over many years. Fewer insertions were carried by abundant cord blood beta clonotypes; a weaker similar trend was observed in young adult naive repertoires, while no such trend was observed in memory repertoires. Excess twin sharing in beta out-of-frame sequences was weaker because fewer shared sequences lowered the signal-to-noise ratio. Compared with coincidental sharing between unrelated individuals, out-of-frame TCR alpha sequences shared between twins showed an excess of sequences with low generation probability.

Library preparation employed 5' RACE. Sequenced using an Illumina HiSeq 2000. Template switching introduced a universal primer binding site; the final cDNA contained a unique molecular identifier, enabling accurate counting of TCR cDNA molecules. First-strand cDNA for TCR alpha and beta chains was synthesized from specific primers in the conserved constant-segment region. To control for contamination, each cDNA library was double barcoded with a SMART-Mk sample barcode plus Illumina barcodes. TruSeq adapter sequences along with Illumina sample barcodes were introduced in two successive PCR steps. TCR alpha and beta cDNA libraries were sequenced on the Illumina HiSeq platform with custom primers. The source study handled its data this way. MiGEC processed the raw reads to extract unique molecular identifiers, while MiXCR was used to determine the CDR3 positions. For each individual, recombination models were inferred using an EM algorithm with the repgenHMM and IGoR tools. Shared clonotypes were analyzed with the tcR package in R, and sharing was normalized by the product of cloneset sizes. Out-of-frame nonproductive sequences were analyzed to study raw recombination free of thymic and clonal selection effects. TCRdb itself trimmed the public reads at Q25 with fastp, ran MiXCR and retained productive beta chains. Each entry merges the rows of one CDR3 protein and shows their most common DNA and genes. These V and J calls derive from TCRdb rather than the authors' analysis. For this sample there are roughly 750,000 distinct CDR3 sequences; 21% appear just once. Jointly, the top ten make up 4.3% of the sample.

The junction carries 9 bases between V and J, which are trimmed by 0 bases and 6 bases respectively. CDR1 and CDR2, per the germline V gene, are SQVTM and ANQGSEA. Reading from cysteine to phenylalanine, the CDR3 counts 13 amino acids. Of the read, only the CDR3 DNA is kept; its 39 bases are in frame from base 1. Only healthy Caucasian donors were included. The twin cohort consisted of three pairs of female monozygotic twins, all aged about 18 to 30 years. Peripheral blood mononuclear cells were the source from which RNA for the TCR libraries was isolated. A further study also used this sample, focusing on T cells expressing NK-cell markers. The second study's authors report: Three sorted T-cell subsets (CD3+CD56+NKG2C+, CD3+CD56+NKG2C- and CD3+CD56-NKG2C+) from roughly eight donors had their TCR beta-chain repertoires profiled. Among the eight sequenced donors, seven were HCMV-seropositive and one was HCMV-seronegative. In several experiments an anti-gammadeltaTCR antibody was added to restrict sorting to alphabetaTCR-expressing T cells. For five or six donors, the dominant CD3+CD56+NKG2C+ clonotypes were among the top 10 CD8+ clonotypes and accounted for about 1.0-8% of CD8+ T cells. Those dominant clonotypes were again the most abundant among CD3+CD56-NKG2C+ cells in several donors, at about 28.3-65%. Whether the expanded NKG2C-expressing T cell clones were specific for HCMV antigens was left unclear. The eight sequenced donors were randomly selected healthy volunteers, three men and five women. A commercial ELISA kit detecting HCMV-specific IgG in serum was used to determine HCMV serostatus. For six donors, unsorted PBMC were also used to sequence bulk peripheral blood T-cell repertoires. MIGEC was used to demultiplex reads and group the reads by UMI, and MiTCR was used to assemble and quantify clonotypes. Only TCR cDNA sequences supported by at least two reads were kept to exclude erroneous sequences. The tcR package was used for downstream repertoire analysis, and clonotypes were matched between fractions using CDR3 nucleotide sequence together with V segment. VDJmatch was used to annotate antigen specificity against VDJdb, with one amino acid substitution in CDR3 permitted.

The receptor was isolated from a woman aged 18-29 years in good health. Sequenced sample: PBMCs. Recombination joined TRBV29-1 with TRBJ1-5, with a weak D call of TRBD1 (5 bases match). The CDR3 reads as follows: CSVEEQGGQPQHF. The nucleotide sequence is TGCAGCGTTGAAGAGCAGGGAGGTCAGCCCCAGCATTTT.